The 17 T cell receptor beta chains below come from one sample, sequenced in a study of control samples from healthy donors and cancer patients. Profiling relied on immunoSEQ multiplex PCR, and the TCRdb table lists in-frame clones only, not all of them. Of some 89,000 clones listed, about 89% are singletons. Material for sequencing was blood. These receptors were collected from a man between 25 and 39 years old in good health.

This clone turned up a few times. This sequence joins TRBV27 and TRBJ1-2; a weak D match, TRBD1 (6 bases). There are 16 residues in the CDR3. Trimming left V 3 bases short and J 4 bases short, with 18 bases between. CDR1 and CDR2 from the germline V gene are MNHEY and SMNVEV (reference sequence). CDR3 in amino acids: CASSFQGFGVRYGYTF. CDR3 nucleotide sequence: TGTGCCAGCAGTTTCCAGGGGTTTGGTGTCCGCTATGGCTACACCTTC.

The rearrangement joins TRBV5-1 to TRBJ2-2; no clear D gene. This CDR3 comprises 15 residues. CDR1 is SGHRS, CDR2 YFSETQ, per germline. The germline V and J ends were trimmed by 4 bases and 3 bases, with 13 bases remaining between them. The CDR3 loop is CASSPSMGYTGELFF. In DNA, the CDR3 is TGCGCCAGCAGCCCGTCTATGGGGTACACCGGGGAGCTGTTTTTT. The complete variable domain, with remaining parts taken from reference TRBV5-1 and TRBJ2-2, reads KAGVTQTPRYLIKTRGQQVTLSCSPISGHRSVSWYQQTPGQGLQFLFEYFSETQRNKGNFPGRFSGRQFSNSRSEMNVSTLELGDSALYLCASSPSMGYTGELFFGEGSRLTVL.

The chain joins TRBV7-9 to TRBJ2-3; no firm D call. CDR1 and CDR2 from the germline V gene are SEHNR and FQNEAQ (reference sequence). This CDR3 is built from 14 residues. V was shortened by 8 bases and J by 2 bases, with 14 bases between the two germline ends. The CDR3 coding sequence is TGTGCCAGCGGTCGGGTCGAAATCACAGATACGCAGTATTTT. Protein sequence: CASGRVEITDTQYF.

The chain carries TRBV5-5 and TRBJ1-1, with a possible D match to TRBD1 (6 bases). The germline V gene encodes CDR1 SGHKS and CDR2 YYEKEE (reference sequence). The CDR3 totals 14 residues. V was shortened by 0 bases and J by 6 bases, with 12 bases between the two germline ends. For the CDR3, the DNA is TGTGCCAGCAGCTTGGGGGCCTGGGGGCCTGAAGCTTTCTTT. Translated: CASSLGAWGPEAFF.

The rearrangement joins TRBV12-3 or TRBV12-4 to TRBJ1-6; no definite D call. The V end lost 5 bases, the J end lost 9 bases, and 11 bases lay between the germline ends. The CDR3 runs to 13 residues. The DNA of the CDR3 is TGTGCCAGCAGTCCCGGTCTCAGTTCACCCCTCCACTTT. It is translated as CASSPGLSSPLHF.

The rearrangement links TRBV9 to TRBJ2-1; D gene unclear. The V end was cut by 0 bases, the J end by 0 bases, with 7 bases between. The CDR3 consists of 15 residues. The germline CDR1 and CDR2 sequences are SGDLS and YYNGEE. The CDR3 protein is CASSVDPSSYNEQFF. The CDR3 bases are TGTGCCAGCAGCGTAGACCCTAGCTCCTACAATGAGCAGTTCTTC.

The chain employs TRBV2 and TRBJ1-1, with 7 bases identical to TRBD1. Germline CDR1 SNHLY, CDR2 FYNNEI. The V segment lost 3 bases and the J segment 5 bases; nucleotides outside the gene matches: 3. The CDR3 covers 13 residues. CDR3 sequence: CASSETGRTEAFF. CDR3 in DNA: TGTGCCAGCAGTGAGACAGGGCGGACTGAAGCTTTCTTT.

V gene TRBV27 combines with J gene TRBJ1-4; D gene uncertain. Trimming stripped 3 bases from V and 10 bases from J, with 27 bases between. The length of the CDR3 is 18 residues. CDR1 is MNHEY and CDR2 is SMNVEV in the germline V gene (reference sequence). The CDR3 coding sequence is TGTGCCAGCAGTTTTAGAAGTATTCAAGCCTCACCGGTCGTAAAACTGTTTTTT. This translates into CASSFRSIQASPVVKLFF. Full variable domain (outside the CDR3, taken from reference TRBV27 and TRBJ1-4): EAQVTQNPRYLITVTGKKLTVTCSQNMNHEYMSWYRQDPGLGLRQIYYSMNVEVTDKGDVPEGYKVSRKEKRNFPLILESPSPNQTSLYFCASSFRSIQASPVVKLFFGSGTQLSVL.

CDR3 sequence: CASSLATSRETQYF. Here the CDR3 DNA reads TGTGCCAGCAGCTTAGCGACTAGCCGTGAGACCCAGTACTTC. The chain employs TRBV7-9 and TRBJ2-5; 7 bases match TRBD2. This CDR3 has 14 amino acids. Trimming at V came to 0 bases and at J to 5 bases, leaving 3 bases not matched to a gene. Germline V gives CDR1 SEHNR, CDR2 FQNEAQ (reference sequence).

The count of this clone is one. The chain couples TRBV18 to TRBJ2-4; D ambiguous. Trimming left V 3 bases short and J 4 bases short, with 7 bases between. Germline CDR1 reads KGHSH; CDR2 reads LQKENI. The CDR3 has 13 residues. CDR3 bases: TGTGCCAGCTCACCCGCAGAGAAAAACATTCAGTACTTC. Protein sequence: CASSPAEKNIQYF.

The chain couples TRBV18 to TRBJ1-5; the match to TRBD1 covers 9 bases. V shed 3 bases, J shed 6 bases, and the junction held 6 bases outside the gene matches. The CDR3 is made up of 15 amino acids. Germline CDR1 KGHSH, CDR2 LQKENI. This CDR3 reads CASSPSGQGFQPQHF. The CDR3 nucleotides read TGTGCCAGCTCACCGTCGGGACAGGGTTTTCAGCCCCAGCATTTT. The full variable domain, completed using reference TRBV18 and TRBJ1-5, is NAGVMQNPRHLVRRRGQEARLRCSPMKGHSHVYWYRQLPEEGLKFMVYLQKENIIDESGMPKERFSAEFPKEGPSILRIQQVVRGDSAAYFCASSPSGQGFQPQHFGDGTRLSIL.

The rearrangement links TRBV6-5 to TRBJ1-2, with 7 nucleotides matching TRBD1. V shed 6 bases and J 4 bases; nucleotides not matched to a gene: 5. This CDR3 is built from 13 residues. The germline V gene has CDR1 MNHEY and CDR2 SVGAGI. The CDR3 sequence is CASSDRQGYGYTF. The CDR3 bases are TGTGCCAGCAGCGATAGACAGGGCTATGGCTACACCTTC.

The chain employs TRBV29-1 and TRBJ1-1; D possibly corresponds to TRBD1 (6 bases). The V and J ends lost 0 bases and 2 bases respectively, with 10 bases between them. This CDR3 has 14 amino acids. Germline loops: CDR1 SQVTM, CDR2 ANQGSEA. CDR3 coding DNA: TGCAGCGTTGAAGAGAGGGGGGCTAACACTGAAGCTTTCTTT. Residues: CSVEERGANTEAFF.

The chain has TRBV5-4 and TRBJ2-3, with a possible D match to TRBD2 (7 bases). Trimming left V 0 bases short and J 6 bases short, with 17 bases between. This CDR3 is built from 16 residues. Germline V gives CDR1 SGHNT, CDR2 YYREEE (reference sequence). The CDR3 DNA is TGTGCCAGCAGCTTGGAGGTGGGGGGGGCCGGGGATACGCAGTATTTT. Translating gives CASSLEVGGAGDTQYF.

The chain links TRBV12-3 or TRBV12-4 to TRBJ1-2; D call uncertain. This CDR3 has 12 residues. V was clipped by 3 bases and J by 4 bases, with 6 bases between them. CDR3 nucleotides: TGTGCCAGCAGTTTGGGTCCCTATGGCTACACCTTC. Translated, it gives CASSLGPYGYTF.

The CDR3 DNA reads TGTGCCAGCAGCTTATACGGAGCTGGAAACACCATATATTTT. It encodes CASSLYGAGNTIYF. The chain employs TRBV7-9 and TRBJ1-3; D is unclear. Between the trimmed V and J ends, which lost 2 bases and 2 bases, there was a span of 7 bases. The CDR3 consists of 14 residues. Per germline, CDR1 SEHNR and CDR2 FQNEAQ (reference sequence).

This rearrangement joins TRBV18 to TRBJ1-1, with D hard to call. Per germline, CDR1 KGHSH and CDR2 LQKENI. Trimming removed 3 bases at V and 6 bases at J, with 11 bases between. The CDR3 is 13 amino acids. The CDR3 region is CASSPGPLAEAFF. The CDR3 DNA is TGTGCCAGCTCACCGGGCCCCCTGGCTGAAGCTTTCTTT.